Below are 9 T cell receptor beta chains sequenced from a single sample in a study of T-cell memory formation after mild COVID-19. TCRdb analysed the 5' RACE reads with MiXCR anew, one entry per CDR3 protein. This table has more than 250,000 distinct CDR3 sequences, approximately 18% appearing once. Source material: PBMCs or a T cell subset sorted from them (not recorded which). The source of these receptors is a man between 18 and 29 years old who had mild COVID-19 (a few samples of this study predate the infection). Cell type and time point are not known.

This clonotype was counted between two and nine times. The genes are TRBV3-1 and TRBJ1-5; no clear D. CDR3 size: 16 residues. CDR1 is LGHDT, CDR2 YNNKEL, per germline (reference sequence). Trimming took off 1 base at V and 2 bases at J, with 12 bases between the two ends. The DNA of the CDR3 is TGTGCCAGCAGCCAAGGGGCACCTATAGGCAATCAGCCCCAGCATTTT. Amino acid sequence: CASSQGAPIGNQPQHF.

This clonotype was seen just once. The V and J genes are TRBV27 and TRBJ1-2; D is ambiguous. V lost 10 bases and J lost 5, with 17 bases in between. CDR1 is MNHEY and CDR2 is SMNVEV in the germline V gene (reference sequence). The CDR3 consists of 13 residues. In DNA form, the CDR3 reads TGTGCCACACGAGGCCCCCTGGTTTATGGCTACACCTTC. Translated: CATRGPLVYGYTF.

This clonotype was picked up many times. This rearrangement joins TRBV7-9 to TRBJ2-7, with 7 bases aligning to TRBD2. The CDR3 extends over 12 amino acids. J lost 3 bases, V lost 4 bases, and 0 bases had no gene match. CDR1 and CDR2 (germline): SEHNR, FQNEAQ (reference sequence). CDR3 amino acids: CASSWGGYEQYF. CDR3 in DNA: TGTGCCAGCAGCTGGGGGGGCTACGAGCAGTACTTC.

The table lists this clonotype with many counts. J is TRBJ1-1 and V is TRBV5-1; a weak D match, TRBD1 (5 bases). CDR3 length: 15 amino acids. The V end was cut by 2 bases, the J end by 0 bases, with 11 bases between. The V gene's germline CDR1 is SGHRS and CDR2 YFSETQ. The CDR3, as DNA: TGCGCCAGCAGCTTCGGGGCAGGGATGAACACTGAAGCTTTCTTT. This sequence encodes CASSFGAGMNTEAFF.

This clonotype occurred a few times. CDR3 in DNA: TGTGCCAGCAGTGACCATGGACGGGTCGCTGAAGCTTTCTTT. Translated: CASSDHGRVAEAFF. This rearrangement joins TRBV2 to TRBJ1-1; D is uncertain. This CDR3 contains 14 residues. V lost 3 bases and J 6 bases, leaving 14 bases between the germline ends. Germline V CDR1 and CDR2: SNHLY, FYNNEI.

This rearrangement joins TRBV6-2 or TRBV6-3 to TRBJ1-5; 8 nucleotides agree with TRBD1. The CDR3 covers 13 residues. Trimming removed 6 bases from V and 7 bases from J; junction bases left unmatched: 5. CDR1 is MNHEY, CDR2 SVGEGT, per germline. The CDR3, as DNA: TGTGCCAGCAGCATGACAGGGGTACAGCCCCAGCATTTT. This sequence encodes CASSMTGVQPQHF.

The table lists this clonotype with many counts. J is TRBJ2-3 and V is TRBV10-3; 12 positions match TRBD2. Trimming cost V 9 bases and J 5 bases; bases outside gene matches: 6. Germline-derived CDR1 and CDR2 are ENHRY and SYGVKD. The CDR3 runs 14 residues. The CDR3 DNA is TGTGCCATGGCTAGCGGGGGGGCTCTAGATACGCAGTATTTT. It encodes CAMASGGALDTQYF.

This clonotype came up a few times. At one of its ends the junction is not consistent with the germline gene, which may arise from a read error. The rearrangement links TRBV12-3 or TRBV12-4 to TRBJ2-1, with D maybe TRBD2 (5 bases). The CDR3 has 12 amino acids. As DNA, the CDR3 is TGTGCCAGCAGTTTAACGGCAGGCCCCGGGATCTTC. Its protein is CASSLTAGPGIF.

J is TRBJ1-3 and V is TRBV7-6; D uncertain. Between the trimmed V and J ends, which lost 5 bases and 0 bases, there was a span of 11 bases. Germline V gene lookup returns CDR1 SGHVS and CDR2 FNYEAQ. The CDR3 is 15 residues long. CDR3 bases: TGTGCCAGCAGCCACCTTGGACCCTCTGGAAACACCATATATTTT. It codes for CASSHLGPSGNTIYF.